The 5 T cell receptor beta chains given below trace back to one sample, sequenced in a study of shared clonotypes between healthy human individuals (dated by TCRdb to 2018 to 2020). The library came from the immunoSEQ multiplex PCR assay. TCRdb stores this immuneACCESS table with in-frame sequences only. Part of the clones is absent; in the studies checked, under half of the shortfall reflects unresolved V genes, and no reason is known for the rest. In this sample the table shows under 1 million clones, around 92% of which occur a single time. The ten largest clones take up 24% of the sample. CD8 naive samples were CD45RO-negative cells positively selected for CCR7, giving a CD45RA+CCR7+ population that excluded TemRA cells. Specimen: naive CD8+ T cells sorted from blood. The label giving this sample's cell subset or site can be read as: CD45RA+CCR7+. The receptor set was obtained from a man aged 25 to 40 in good health.

The gene calls are TRBV14 and TRBJ2-5; D possibly corresponds to TRBD2 (6 bases). V shed 2 bases and J shed 3 bases, with 13 bases lying between them. Germline V gene sequence: CDR1 SGHDN, CDR2 FVKESK. The CDR3 spans 15 residues. CDR3 protein: CASSQPSDPKETQYF. The CDR3 DNA follows: TGTGCCAGCAGCCAACCTAGCGATCCAAAAGAGACCCAGTACTTC.

This clone is a singleton in its sample. The chain employs TRBV4-2 and TRBJ2-7; D not resolved. V was shortened by 1 base and J by 2 bases, with 6 bases between the two germline ends. The germline CDR1 and CDR2 sequences are LGHNA and YNFKEQ. This CDR3 is built from 13 residues. The CDR3 protein is CASSQGPAYEQYF. As DNA, the CDR3 is TGTGCCAGCAGCCAAGGACCAGCCTACGAGCAGTACTTC.

CDR3 bases: TGCGCCAGCAGCCAAGGGGGCCGGGACAGGGACAGCTATGGCTACACCTTC. Its translation: CASSQGGRDRDSYGYTF. The gene calls are TRBV4-1 and TRBJ1-2; 9 positions agree with TRBD1. The J segment lost 4 bases and the V segment lost 1 base, leaving 10 bases of the junction unmatched. The CDR3 is made up of 17 amino acids. Germline CDR1 reads MGHRA; CDR2 reads YSYEKL.

The genes are TRBV29-1 and TRBJ2-7; D gene unclear. This CDR3 has 14 residues. V dropped 6 bases and J dropped 4 bases, with 19 bases sitting between them. Looked up from germline, CDR1 is SQVTM and CDR2 is ANQGSEA. The CDR3: CSVTSASVGYEQYF. DNA for the CDR3: TGCAGCGTCACAAGTGCGTCGGTCGGTTACGAGCAGTACTTC.

The chain joins TRBV7-8 to TRBJ2-7; 10 nucleotides match TRBD2. From germline, CDR1 is SGHVS and CDR2 FQNEAQ. The CDR3 runs to 15 residues. V gave up 5 bases and J gave up 3 bases; unmatched junction bases: 7. CDR3 in amino acids: CASSKSGRAFYEQYF. In DNA form, the CDR3 reads TGTGCCAGCAGCAAGAGCGGGAGGGCCTTCTACGAGCAGTACTTC. Together with reference TRBV7-8 and TRBJ2-7, the CDR3 gives the full variable domain: GAGVSQSPRYKVAKRGQDVALRCDPISGHVSLFWYQQALGQGPEFLTYFQNEAQLDKSGLPSDRFFAERPEGSVSTLKIQRTQQEDSAVYLCASSKSGRAFYEQYFGPGTRLTVT.